This T cell receptor (beta chain) was profiled in a study of blood T cell repertoires in COVID-19. Study overall: The United States, Italy and Spain were the sources of the acute and convalescent COVID-19 samples. Sources were T cells, B-cell-depleted T cells, or PBMCs; the material itself was cDNA or gDNA.

Authors' processing steps: Using reference gene primer amplification, nucleated cell counts were estimated. Measured with immunoSEQ multiplex PCR; TCRdb has only the in-frame clones, and not every one. The V and J calls and clone size are taken from that table; D and trimming were inferred from the DNA. This table holds tens of thousands of clones, 75% to 90% found once. This clonotype was obtained from a human donor in a cohort sampled during active COVID-19. Sequencing was done on a sample of peripheral blood.

This CDR3 reads CASSQVNFIGSSGTEAFF. The CDR3 DNA follows: TGCGCCAGCAGCCAAGTAAACTTCATTGGTTCTTCGGGGACTGAAGCTTTCTTT. The chain uses TRBV4-1 and TRBJ1-1, with D unclear. V shed 1 base and J shed 5 bases, with 23 bases lying between them. Germline CDR1 MGHRA, CDR2 YSYEKL. The length of the CDR3 is 18 residues.